The rows below give T cell receptor beta chains drawn from one sample of a study of identical twins. TCRdb ran MiXCR on the 5' RACE reads and lists one entry per CDR3 protein. The sample has 200,000 to 300,000 distinct CDR3 sequences; approximately 7.3% are singletons. Separately, the same data were catalogued under a study of yellow fever vaccine responses in identical twins.

What was sequenced was CD8+ T cells sorted from blood. The source is a woman aged 18-30 years in good health. Each CDR3 is given with its conserved first and last residue. Fields, in order: V gene, J gene, D gene, clone size, CDR3 DNA, CDR3 protein. The D gene is left open where the match is weak. Not all rows give a size; the values are once, few, many and, for expanded clones, a class.

v_call: TRBV2; j_call: TRBJ2-3; d_call: TRBD2; clone_size: -; cdr3_nt: TGTGCCAGCACCGGACTAGCGTTCACAGATACGCAGTATTTT; cdr3_aa: CASTGLAFTDTQYF
v_call: TRBV6-1; j_call: TRBJ2-1; d_call: TRBD1; clone_size: -; cdr3_nt: TGTGCCAGCAGGAGCTGGACAGGCTACAATGAGCAGTTCTTC; cdr3_aa: CASRSWTGYNEQFF
v_call: TRBV28; j_call: TRBJ1-6; d_call: -; clone_size: few; cdr3_nt: TGTGCCAGCAGTTCAGGGAAAACCTATAATTCACCCCTCCACTTT; cdr3_aa: CASSSGKTYNSPLHF
v_call: TRBV20-1; j_call: TRBJ2-7; d_call: -; clone_size: -; cdr3_nt: TGCAGTGCTAGTCCCTACAGTGATTACGAGCAGTACTTC; cdr3_aa: CSASPYSDYEQYF
v_call: TRBV28; j_call: TRBJ2-1; d_call: TRBD1; clone_size: -; cdr3_nt: TGTGCCAGCAGTACCGGGACAGGGAGCTCCTACAATGAGCAGTTCTTC; cdr3_aa: CASSTGTGSSYNEQFF
v_call: TRBV13; j_call: TRBJ1-1; d_call: -; clone_size: -; cdr3_nt: TGTGCCAGCAGCGTCCAGGGGTCAAGCTCTGAAGCTTTCTTT; cdr3_aa: CASSVQGSSSEAFF
v_call: TRBV2; j_call: TRBJ2-7; d_call: TRBD1; clone_size: -; cdr3_nt: TGTGCCAGCAAGGGGACAGACATCTACGAGCAGTACTTC; cdr3_aa: CASKGTDIYEQYF
v_call: TRBV7-6; j_call: TRBJ2-3; d_call: -; clone_size: few; cdr3_nt: TGTGCCAGGCTCGATACGCAGTATTTT; cdr3_aa: CARLDTQYF
v_call: TRBV6-2/TRBV6-3; j_call: TRBJ2-7; d_call: TRBD1; clone_size: -; cdr3_nt: TGTGCCAGCAGTTACCCGCGTCCGGGACAGGGTACGTACGAGCAGTACTTC; cdr3_aa: CASSYPRPGQGTYEQYF
v_call: TRBV20-1; j_call: TRBJ2-7; d_call: TRBD2; clone_size: -; cdr3_nt: TGCAGTGCTAGGAAGACTAGCGGGAGAGACGGGCAGTACTTC; cdr3_aa: CSARKTSGRDGQYF
v_call: TRBV11-2; j_call: TRBJ2-7; d_call: -; clone_size: many; cdr3_nt: TGTGCCAGCAGCTTAGATCGTCGGCTTCCCTACGAGCAGTACTTC; cdr3_aa: CASSLDRRLPYEQYF
v_call: TRBV6-1; j_call: TRBJ2-7; d_call: TRBD2; clone_size: -; cdr3_nt: TGTGCCAGCGTAGCGGGAGGGCGTACCTACGAGCAGTACTTC; cdr3_aa: CASVAGGRTYEQYF